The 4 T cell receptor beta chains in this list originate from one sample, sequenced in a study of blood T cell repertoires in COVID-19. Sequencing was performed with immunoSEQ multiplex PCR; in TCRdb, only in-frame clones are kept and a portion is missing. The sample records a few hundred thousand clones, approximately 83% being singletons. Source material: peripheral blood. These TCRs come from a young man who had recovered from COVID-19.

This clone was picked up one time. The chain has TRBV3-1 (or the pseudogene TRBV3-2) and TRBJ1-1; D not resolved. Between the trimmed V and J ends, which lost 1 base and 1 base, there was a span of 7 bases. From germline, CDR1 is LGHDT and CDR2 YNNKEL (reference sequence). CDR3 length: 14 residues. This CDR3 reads CASSQGQWNTEAFF. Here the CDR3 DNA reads TGTGCCAGCAGCCAAGGCCAGTGGAACACTGAAGCTTTCTTT.

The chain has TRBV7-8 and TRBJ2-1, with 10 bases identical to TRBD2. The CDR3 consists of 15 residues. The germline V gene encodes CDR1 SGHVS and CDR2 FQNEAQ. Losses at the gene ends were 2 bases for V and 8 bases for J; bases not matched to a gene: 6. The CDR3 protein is CASSLSGGARDEQFF. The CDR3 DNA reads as TGTGCCAGCAGCTTAAGCGGGGGGGCCAGGGATGAGCAGTTCTTC.

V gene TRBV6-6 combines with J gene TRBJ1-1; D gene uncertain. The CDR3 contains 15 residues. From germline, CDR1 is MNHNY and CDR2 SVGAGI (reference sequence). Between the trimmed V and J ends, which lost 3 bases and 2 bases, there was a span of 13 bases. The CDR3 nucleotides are TGTGCCAGCAGTTATCCGGCCAGGCGCAACACTGAAGCTTTCTTT. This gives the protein CASSYPARRNTEAFF.

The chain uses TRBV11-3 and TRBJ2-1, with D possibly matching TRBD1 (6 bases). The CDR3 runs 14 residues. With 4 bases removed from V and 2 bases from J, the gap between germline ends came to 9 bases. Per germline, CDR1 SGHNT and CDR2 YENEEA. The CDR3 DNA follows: TGTGCCAGCAGCTCACGACAGGCCTACAATGAGCAGTTCTTC. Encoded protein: CASSSRQAYNEQFF. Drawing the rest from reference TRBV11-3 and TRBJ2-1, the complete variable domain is EAGVVQSPRYKIIEKKQPVAFWCNPISGHNTLYWYLQNLGQGPELLIRYENEEAVDDSQLPKDRFSAERLKGVDSTLKIQPAELGDSAVYLCASSSRQAYNEQFFGPGTRLTVL.